Below, 5 T cell receptor beta chains from the same sample are listed, as sequenced in a study of blood T cell repertoires in COVID-19. Here immunoSEQ multiplex PCR was the method, and the copy in TCRdb shows in-frame clones only, minus some. The data show 50,000 to 75,000 clones, roughly 80% seen once. Specimen: peripheral blood. The receptors come from a man older than 75 with active or convalescent COVID-19.

In its sample, this clone was seen many times. The chain combines TRBV7-8 with TRBJ1-5; D is uncertain. Trimming stripped 2 bases from V and 0 bases from J, with 11 bases between. Germline CDR1 reads SGHVS; CDR2 reads FQNEAQ. The CDR3 covers 16 residues. CDR3 region: CASSLIAGYSNQPQHF. CDR3 bases: TGTGCCAGCAGCTTAATTGCAGGCTATAGCAATCAGCCCCAGCATTTT.

This clone was counted between two and nine times. V is TRBV19 and J is TRBJ1-1, with 9 bases aligning to TRBD1. CDR1 LNHDA and CDR2 SQIVND come from the germline V gene (reference sequence). After removal of 3 bases from V and 7 bases from J, the junction contained 12 bases not matched to a gene. The CDR3 spans 16 residues. As DNA, the CDR3 is TGTGCCAGTAGTATGGCCCCACAGGGGGCGCGAGATGAAGCTTTCTTT. It yields the protein CASSMAPQGARDEAFF.

CDR3 sequence: CASSQAFADTDTQYF. The CDR3, as DNA: TGCGCCAGCAGCCAAGCGTTTGCGGACACAGATACGCAGTATTTT. The rearrangement uses TRBV4-1 and TRBJ2-3, with unresolved D. The germline V and J ends were trimmed by 1 base and 2 bases, with 10 bases remaining between them. CDR1 MGHRA and CDR2 YSYEKL come from the germline V gene. The CDR3 length is 15 residues.

The rearrangement joins TRBV11-1 to TRBJ2-3; no reliable D call. The CDR3 runs 15 residues. Looked up from germline, CDR1 is SGHAT and CDR2 is FQDESV (reference sequence). Trimming cost V 4 bases and J 2 bases, with 13 bases left between them. The CDR3 nucleotides read TGTGCCAGCAGCTCAGGCGCTGGATACACAGATACGCAGTATTTT. Its translation is CASSSGAGYTDTQYF.

This clone has a handful of counts. V is TRBV6-5 and J is TRBJ2-1; TRBD2 matches 10 bases. The length of the CDR3 is 15 residues. The V gene end was trimmed by 6 bases and the J gene end by 4 bases; junction bases not matched to a gene: 6. CDR1 MNHEY and CDR2 SVGAGI come from the germline V gene. CDR3 residues: CASRSGTSAYNEQFF. CDR3 bases: TGTGCCAGCAGATCCGGGACTAGCGCTTACAATGAGCAGTTCTTC.